Below, one TCR beta chain is given with its context. What it binds is not known. The data derive from a study of cytomegalovirus exposure and HLA in healthy donors. General study results and limits: When a later analysis was performed, an Asian-associated ancestry cluster reportedly had fewer N-insertions than the approximately 680-donor mean.

Vbeta (60) and Jbeta (13) primers were used in the PCR. TCRdb keeps only in-frame clones here, not all; method: immunoSEQ multiplex PCR. This table holds under 200,000 clones, over 70% found once. V was clipped by 2 bases and J by 3 bases, with 12 bases between them. The CDR3 has 14 amino acids. Germline CDR1 SGDLS, CDR2 YYNGEE. This TCR was recovered from a man between 50 and 59 years old in good health and CMV-seronegative. The chain joins TRBV9 to TRBJ2-7; perhaps TRBD1 as D (6 bases). The source material was PBMCs. CDR3 sequence: CASSVDDRNYEQYF. CDR3 bases: TGTGCCAGCAGCGTGGACGACAGGAACTACGAGCAGTACTTC.